This paragraph reports one T cell receptor (beta chain). This sample also contains other DNA sequences that code for the same CDR3. The data derive from a study of blood T cell repertoires in COVID-19. Study context: Nucleic acid was either cDNA or gDNA, and it came from T cells, B-cell-depleted T cells, or PBMCs.

Germline loops: CDR1 SGHNT, CDR2 YYREEE (reference sequence). V gave up 1 base and J gave up 4 bases, with 8 bases separating them. The length of the CDR3 is 13 residues. Produced via immunoSEQ multiplex PCR; TCRdb's table is partial and in-frame only. This table holds about 180,000 clones, about 79% found once. The rearrangement links TRBV5-4 to TRBJ2-5; weak D call: TRBD2 (5 bases). The sample was peripheral blood. This clonotype was obtained from a woman aged 70-85 years with acute or convalescent COVID-19. The CDR3 is CASSLRGGETQYF. In DNA, the CDR3 is TGTGCCAGCAGCTTGCGGGGTGGAGAGACCCAGTACTTC.